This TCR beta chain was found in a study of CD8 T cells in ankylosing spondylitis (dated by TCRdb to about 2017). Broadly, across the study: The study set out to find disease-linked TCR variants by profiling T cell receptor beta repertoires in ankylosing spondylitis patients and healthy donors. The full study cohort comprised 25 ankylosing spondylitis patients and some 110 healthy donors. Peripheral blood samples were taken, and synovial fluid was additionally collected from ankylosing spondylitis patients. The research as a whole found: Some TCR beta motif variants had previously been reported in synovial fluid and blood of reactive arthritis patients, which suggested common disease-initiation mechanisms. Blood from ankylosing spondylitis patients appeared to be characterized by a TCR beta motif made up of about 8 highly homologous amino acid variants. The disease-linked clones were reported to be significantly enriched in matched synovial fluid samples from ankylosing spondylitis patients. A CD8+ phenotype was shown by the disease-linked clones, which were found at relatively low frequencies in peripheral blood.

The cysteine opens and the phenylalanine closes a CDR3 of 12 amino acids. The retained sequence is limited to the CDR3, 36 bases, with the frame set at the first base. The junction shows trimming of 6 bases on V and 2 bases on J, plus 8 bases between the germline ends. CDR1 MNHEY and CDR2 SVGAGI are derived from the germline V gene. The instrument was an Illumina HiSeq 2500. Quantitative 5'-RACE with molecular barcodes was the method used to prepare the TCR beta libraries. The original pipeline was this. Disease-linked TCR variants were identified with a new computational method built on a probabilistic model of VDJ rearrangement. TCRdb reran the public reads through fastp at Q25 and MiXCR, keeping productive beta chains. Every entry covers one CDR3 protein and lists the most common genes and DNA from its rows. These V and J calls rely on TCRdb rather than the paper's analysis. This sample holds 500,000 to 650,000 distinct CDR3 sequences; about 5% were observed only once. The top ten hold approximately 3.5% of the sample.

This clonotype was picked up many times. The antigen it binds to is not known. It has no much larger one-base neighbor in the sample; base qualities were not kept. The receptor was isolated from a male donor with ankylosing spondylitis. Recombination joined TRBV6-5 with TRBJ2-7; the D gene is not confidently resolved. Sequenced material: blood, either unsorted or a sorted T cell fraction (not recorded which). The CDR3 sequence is CASRASPYEQYF. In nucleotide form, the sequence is TGTGCCAGCAGAGCTAGTCCCTACGAGCAGTACTTC.